What follows is one TCR beta chain and its context. Germline V gene data show CDR1 as SGDLS and CDR2 as YYNGEE. This CDR3 region has 15 residues. The V gene end was trimmed by 0 bases and the J gene end by 7 bases; junction bases not matched to a gene: 5. This record comes from a study of blood T cell repertoires in COVID-19. Study context: There were acute and convalescent COVID-19 samples, and they came from the United States, Italy and Spain. In each case, the material was cDNA or gDNA derived from T cells, B-cell-depleted T cells, or PBMCs.

Authors' methods: Reference gene primer amplification gave nucleated cell count estimates. Only in-frame clones appear in the TCRdb table, and some are missing; sequencing was by immunoSEQ multiplex PCR. V, J and clone size are taken as reported in that table, and D and trimming were inferred from the DNA itself. The table has 100,000 to 150,000 clones, roughly 80% seen once; the top ten hold roughly 17%. The chain joins TRBV9 to TRBJ1-5, with 9 bases aligning to TRBD1. This sequence was found in a woman aged 45 to 65 with acute or convalescent COVID-19. Source material: peripheral blood. The CDR3: CASSVEQGAGQPQHF. The CDR3 DNA sequence: TGTGCCAGCAGCGTAGAACAGGGGGCCGGGCAGCCCCAGCATTTT.